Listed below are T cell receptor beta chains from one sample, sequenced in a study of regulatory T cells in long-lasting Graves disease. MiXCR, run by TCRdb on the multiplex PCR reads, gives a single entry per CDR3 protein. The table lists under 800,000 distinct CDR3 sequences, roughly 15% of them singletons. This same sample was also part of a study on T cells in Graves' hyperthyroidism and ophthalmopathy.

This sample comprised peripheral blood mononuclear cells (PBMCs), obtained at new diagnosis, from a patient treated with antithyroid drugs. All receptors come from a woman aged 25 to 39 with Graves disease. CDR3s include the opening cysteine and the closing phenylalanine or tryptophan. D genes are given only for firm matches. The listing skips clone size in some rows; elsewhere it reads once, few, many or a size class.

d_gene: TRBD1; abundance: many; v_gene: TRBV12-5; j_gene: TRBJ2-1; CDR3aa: CASGLVLEDRGFNEQFF; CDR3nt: TGTGCTAGTGGTTTGGTACTTGAAGACAGGGGGTTCAATGAGCAGTTCTTC
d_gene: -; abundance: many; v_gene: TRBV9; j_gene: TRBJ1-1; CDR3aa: CASSPLMISGAFF; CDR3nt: TGTGCCAGCAGCCCCTTAATGATAAGTGGAGCTTTCTTT
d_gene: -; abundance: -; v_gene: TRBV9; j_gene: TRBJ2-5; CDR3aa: CASSVAPWDLETQYF; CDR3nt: TGTGCCAGCAGCGTAGCCCCTTGGGACTTAGAGACCCAGTACTTC
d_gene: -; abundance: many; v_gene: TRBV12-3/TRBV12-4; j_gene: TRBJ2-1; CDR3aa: CASSYDSPVFGEQFF; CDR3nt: TGTGCCAGCAGCTATGACTCCCCCGTTTTCGGTGAGCAGTTCTTC
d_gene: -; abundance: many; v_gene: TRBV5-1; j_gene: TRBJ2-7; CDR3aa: CANSHNYEQYF; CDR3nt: TGCGCCAACTCACACAACTACGAGCAGTACTTC
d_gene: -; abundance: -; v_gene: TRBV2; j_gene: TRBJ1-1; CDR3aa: CASSQTQNEAFF; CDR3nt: TGTGCCAGCAGTCAAACACAGAATGAAGCTTTCTTT
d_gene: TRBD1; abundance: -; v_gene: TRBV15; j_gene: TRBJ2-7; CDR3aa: CATSIRQGAYEQYF; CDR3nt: TGTGCCACCAGCATTCGACAGGGGGCCTACGAGCAGTACTTC
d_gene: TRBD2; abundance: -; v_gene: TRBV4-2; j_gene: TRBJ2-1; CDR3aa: CASSQVGTSGRGEQFF; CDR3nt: TGTGCCAGCAGCCAAGTCGGTACTAGCGGGAGGGGAGAGCAGTTCTTC
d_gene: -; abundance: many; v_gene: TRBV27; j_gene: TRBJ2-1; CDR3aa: CASSSLSRVRYNEQFF; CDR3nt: TGTGCCAGCAGTTCATTATCCAGGGTTCGATACAATGAGCAGTTCTTC
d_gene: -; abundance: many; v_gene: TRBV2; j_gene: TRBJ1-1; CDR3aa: CASSEDPQAFF; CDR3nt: TGTGCCAGCAGTGAAGATCCACAAGCTTTCTTT
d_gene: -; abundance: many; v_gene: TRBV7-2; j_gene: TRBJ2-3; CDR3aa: CASASQGRDMEYF; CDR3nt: TGTGCCAGCGCCTCCCAGGGGAGGGATATGGAGTATTTT
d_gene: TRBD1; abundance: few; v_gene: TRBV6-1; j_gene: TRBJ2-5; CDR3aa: CASSVPGTGGETQYF; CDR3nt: TGTGCCAGCAGTGTCCCCGGGACAGGGGGAGAGACCCAGTACTTC
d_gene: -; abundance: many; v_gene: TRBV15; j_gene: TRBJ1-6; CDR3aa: CATSRGVVAPASPLHF; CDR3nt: TGTGCCACCAGCAGGGGGGTAGTCGCTCCAGCTTCACCCCTCCACTTT
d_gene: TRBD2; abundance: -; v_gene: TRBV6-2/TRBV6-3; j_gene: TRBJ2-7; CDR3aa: CASSPPRLAGNYEQYF; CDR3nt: TGTGCCAGCAGTCCCCCCCGACTAGCGGGGAACTACGAGCAGTACTTC
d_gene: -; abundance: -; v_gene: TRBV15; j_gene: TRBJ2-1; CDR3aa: CATSEGFYNEQFF; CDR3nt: TGTGCCACTTCGGAGGGATTCTACAATGAGCAGTTCTTC
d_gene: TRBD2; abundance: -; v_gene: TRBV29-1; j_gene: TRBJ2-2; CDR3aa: CSAGTSAPNTGELFF; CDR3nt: TGCAGCGCCGGGACTAGCGCACCGAACACCGGGGAGCTGTTTTTT
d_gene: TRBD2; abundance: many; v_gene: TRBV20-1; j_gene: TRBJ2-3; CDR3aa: CSATSGRARDTQYF; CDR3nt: TGCAGTGCTACCAGCGGGAGGGCCCGAGATACGCAGTATTTT
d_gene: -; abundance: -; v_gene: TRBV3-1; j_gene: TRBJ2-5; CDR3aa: CASSLYRRSGPQETQYF; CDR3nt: TGTGCCAGCAGCCTCTATAGACGTTCGGGGCCCCAAGAGACCCAGTACTTC
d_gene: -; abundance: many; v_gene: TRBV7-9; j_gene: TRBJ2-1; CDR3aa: CASSSRDTMSEQFF; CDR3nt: TGTGCCAGCAGCTCCCGGGACACCATGAGTGAGCAGTTCTTC
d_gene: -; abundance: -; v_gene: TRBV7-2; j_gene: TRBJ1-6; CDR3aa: CASSLIDPPLHF; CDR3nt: TGTGCCAGCAGCCTAATCGATCCACCCCTCCACTTT
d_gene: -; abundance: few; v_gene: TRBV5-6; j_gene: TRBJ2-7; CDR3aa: CASSPLGRDSYEQYF; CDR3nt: TGTGCCAGCAGCCCCCTGGGGCGGGACTCCTACGAGCAGTACTTC
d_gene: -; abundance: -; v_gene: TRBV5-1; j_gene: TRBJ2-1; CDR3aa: CASSLDGPGVYNEQFF; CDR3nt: TGCGCCAGCAGCTTGGACGGCCCTGGGGTCTACAATGAGCAGTTCTTC
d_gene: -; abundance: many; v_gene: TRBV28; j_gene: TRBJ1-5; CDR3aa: CASSLGGGIDNQPQHF; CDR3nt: TGTGCCAGCAGTTTAGGGGGGGGTATTGACAATCAGCCCCAGCATTTT
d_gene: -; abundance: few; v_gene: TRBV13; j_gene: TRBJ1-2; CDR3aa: CASSLRGAVGYTF; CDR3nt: TGTGCCAGCAGCTTAAGGGGCGCGGTTGGCTACACCTTC
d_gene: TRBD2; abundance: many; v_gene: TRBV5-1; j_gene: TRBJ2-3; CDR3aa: CASSLITSGTDTQYF; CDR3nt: TGTGCCAGCAGCTTAATAACTAGCGGCACAGATACGCAGTATTTT
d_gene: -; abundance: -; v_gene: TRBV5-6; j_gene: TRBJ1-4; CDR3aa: CASSLEGGINEKLFF; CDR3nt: TGTGCCAGCAGCTTGGAAGGGGGAATTAATGAAAAACTGTTTTTT
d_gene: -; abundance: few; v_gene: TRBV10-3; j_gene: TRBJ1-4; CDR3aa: CAISADKNEKLFF; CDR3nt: TGTGCCATCAGTGCCGACAAAAATGAAAAACTGTTTTTT
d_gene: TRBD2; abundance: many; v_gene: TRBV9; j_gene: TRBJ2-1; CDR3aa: CASSVAAGPYNEQFF; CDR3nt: TGTGCCAGCAGCGTAGCAGCGGGGCCTTACAATGAGCAGTTCTTC
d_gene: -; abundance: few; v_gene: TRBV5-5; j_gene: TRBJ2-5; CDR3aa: CASSFDRLKGQTQYF; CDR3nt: TGTGCCAGCAGTTTCGACAGGCTAAAAGGGCAGACCCAGTACTTC
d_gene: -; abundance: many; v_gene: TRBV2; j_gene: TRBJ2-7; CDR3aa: CASSGGPGQQYF; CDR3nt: TGTGCCAGCAGTGGGGGGCCCGGACAGCAGTACTTC
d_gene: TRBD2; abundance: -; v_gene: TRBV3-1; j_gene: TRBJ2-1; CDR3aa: CASSQGWESGGNEQFF; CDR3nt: TGTGCCAGCAGCCAAGGATGGGAGTCGGGGGGCAATGAGCAGTTCTTC
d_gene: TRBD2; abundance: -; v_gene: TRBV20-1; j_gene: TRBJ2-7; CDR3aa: CSASVPSGSVREQYF; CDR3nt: TGCAGTGCTTCAGTTCCTAGCGGGAGTGTCCGCGAGCAGTACTTC
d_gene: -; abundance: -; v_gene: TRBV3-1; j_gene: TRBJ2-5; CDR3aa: CASSQERWGETQYF; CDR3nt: TGTGCCAGCAGCCAAGAGCGGTGGGGAGAGACCCAGTACTTC
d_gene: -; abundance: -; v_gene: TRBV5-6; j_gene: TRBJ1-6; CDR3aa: CASSFGPIPTLHF; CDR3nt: TGTGCCAGCAGCTTTGGTCCGATCCCTACACTCCACTTT
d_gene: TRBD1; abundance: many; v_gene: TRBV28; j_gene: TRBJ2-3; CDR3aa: CASTATGLEDTQYF; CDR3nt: TGTGCCAGCACCGCGACAGGGCTAGAAGATACGCAGTATTTT
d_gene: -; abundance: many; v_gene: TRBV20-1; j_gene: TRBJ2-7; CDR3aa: CSAPGRSYEQYF; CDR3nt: TGCAGTGCCCCCGGACGCAGCTACGAGCAGTACTTC
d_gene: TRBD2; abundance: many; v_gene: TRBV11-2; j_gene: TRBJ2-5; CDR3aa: CASSLGRLAGVQETQYF; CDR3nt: TGTGCCAGCAGCTTGGGACGTCTAGCGGGAGTGCAAGAGACCCAGTACTTC
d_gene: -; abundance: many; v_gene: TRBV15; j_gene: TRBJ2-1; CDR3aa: CATSTRGPHNEQFF; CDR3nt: TGTGCCACCAGCACTAGGGGTCCCCACAATGAGCAGTTCTTC
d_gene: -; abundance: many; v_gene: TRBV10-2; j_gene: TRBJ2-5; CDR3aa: CASSHRELTYQETQYF; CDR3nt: TGCGCCAGCAGTCATCGGGAGCTGACATACCAAGAGACCCAGTACTTC
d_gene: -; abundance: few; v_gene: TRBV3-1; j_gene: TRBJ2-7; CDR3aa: CASSQSPIPAGYYEQYF; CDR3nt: TGTGCCAGCAGCCAAAGCCCCATTCCGGCGGGGTACTACGAGCAGTACTTC
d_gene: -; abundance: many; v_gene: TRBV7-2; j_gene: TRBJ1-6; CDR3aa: CASSLSPLGTNSPLHF; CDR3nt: TGTGCCAGCAGCTTATCTCCCCTAGGAACTAATTCACCCCTCCACTTT
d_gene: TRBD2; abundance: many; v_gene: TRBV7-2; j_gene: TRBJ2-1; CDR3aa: CASGLAGYNEQFF; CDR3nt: TGTGCCAGCGGCTTAGCGGGGTACAATGAGCAGTTCTTC
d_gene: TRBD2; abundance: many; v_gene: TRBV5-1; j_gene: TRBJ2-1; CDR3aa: CASSLAVVSGAYNEQFF; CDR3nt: TGCGCCAGCAGCTTGGCGGTTGTTAGCGGGGCCTACAATGAGCAGTTCTTC
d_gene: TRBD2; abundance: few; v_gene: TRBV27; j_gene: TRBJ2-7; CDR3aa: CASSLRLAGVNEQYF; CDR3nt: TGTGCCAGCAGTTTAAGACTAGCGGGAGTAAACGAGCAGTACTTC
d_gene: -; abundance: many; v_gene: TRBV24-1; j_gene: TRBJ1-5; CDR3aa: CATSDSDWNQPQHF; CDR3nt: TGTGCCACCAGTGACTCTGACTGGAATCAGCCCCAGCATTTT
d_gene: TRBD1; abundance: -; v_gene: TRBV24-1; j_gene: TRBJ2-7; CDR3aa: CATSDARDRDYEQYF; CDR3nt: TGTGCCACCAGTGATGCCCGGGACAGAGACTACGAGCAGTACTTC
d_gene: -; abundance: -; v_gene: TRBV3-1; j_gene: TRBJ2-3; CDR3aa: CASSQDPPSRSTDTQYF; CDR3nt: TGTGCCAGCAGCCAAGATCCCCCTAGCAGGAGCACAGATACGCAGTATTTT
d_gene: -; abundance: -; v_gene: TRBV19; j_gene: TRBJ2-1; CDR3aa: CASSLARGPKRQFF; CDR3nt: TGTGCCAGTAGCCTGGCGAGGGGACCAAAAAGGCAGTTCTTC
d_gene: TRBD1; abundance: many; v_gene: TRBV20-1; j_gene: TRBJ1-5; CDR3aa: CSARTQGAFYQPQHF; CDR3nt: TGCAGTGCTAGAACCCAGGGGGCATTTTATCAGCCCCAGCATTTT
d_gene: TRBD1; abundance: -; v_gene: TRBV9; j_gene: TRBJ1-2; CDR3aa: CASTPQEGATSRGYTF; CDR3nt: TGTGCCAGCACCCCCCAGGAGGGGGCCACATCGCGGGGCTACACCTTC
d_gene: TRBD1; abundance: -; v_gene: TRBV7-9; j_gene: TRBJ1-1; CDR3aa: CASSMGQPGTEAFF; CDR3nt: TGTGCCAGCAGCATGGGACAGCCGGGCACTGAAGCTTTCTTT
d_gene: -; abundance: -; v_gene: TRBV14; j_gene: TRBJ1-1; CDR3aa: CASSQQTEAFF; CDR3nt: TGTGCCAGCAGCCAACAAACTGAAGCTTTCTTT
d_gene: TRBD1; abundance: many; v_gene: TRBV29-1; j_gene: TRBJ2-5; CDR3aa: CSERTGAKGETQYF; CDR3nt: TGCAGCGAAAGGACAGGGGCGAAGGGGGAGACCCAGTACTTC
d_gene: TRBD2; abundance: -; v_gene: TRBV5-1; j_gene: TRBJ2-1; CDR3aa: CASRPRGVSYNEQFF; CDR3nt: TGCGCCAGCAGGCCCCGGGGGGTCTCCTACAATGAGCAGTTCTTC
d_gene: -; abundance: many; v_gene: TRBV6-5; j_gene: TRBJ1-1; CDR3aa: CASSYSRGAAGTEAFF; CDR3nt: TGTGCCAGCAGTTACTCGAGAGGGGCAGCAGGCACTGAAGCTTTCTTT
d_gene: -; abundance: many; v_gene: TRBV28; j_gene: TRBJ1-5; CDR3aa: CASSYYSNQPQHF; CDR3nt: TGTGCCAGCAGTTACTATAGCAATCAGCCCCAGCATTTT
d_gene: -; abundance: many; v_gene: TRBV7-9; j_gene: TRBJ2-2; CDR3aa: CASSTHGSEVNTGELFF; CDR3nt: TGTGCCAGCAGCACCCACGGCAGTGAGGTGAACACCGGGGAGCTGTTTTTT